Each of the 27 T cell receptor beta chains below was sequenced from the same sample in a study of early T cells in non-severe SARS-CoV-2 infection. TCRdb re-derived calls from the 5' RACE reads in MiXCR, one entry per CDR3 protein. This sample carries roughly 50,000 distinct CDR3 sequences, around 7.5% of them seen once, and the ten largest clones take approximately 8.8%. Specimen: whole blood. The receptors stem from an adult who was a healthcare worker with PCR-confirmed SARS-CoV-2 infection or an uninfected control (not recorded which).

This clonotype was counted ten times or more. The chain joins TRBV5-1 to TRBJ2-3; TRBD2 matches 7 bases. V shed 6 bases and J 2 bases; nucleotides not matched to a gene: 12. This CDR3 has 16 amino acids. Germline CDR1 is SGHRS and CDR2 is YFSETQ. CDR3 region: CASTRRSAGDTDTQYF. The CDR3 DNA is TGCGCCAGCACCCGCAGGAGTGCGGGGGACACAGATACGCAGTATTTT.

In this sample, this clonotype turned up a few times. The chain recombines TRBV25-1 with TRBJ2-1; possibly TRBD1 or TRBD2 for D (5 bases each). The germline gives CDR1 MGHDK, CDR2 SYGVNS. This CDR3 region has 15 residues. V lost 3 bases and J 2 bases, leaving 11 bases between the germline ends. CDR3 in DNA: TGTGCCAGCAGTGAGGGGGTTAGTCCCTACAATGAGCAGTTCTTC. Its translation is CASSEGVSPYNEQFF.

Many counts were recorded for this clonotype. The rearrangement links TRBV18 to TRBJ1-4; perhaps TRBD1 as D (6 bases). Trimming shortened V by 10 bases and J by 4 bases, and 13 bases separated the two germline ends. Germline CDR1 KGHSH, CDR2 LQKENI. CDR3 size: 13 residues. DNA for the CDR3: TGTGCCACCCAAACAGGGCGTAATGAAAAACTGTTTTTT. This codes for CATQTGRNEKLFF.

This clonotype was observed a handful of times. This rearrangement joins TRBV21-1 to TRBJ2-3; the D call in the table, TRBD1, was not verified against the DNA. TRBV21-1 is described as a pseudogene. This CDR3 comprises 19 residues. CDR3 protein: CASSKRGGPGTGSTDTQYF. The CDR3 nucleotides read TGTGCCAGCAGCAAAAGAGGGGGGCCAGGGACGGGCAGCACAGATACGCAGTATTTT.

The chain has TRBV6-2 or TRBV6-3 and TRBJ2-1; 9 bases agree with TRBD2. Per the germline V gene, CDR1 is MNHEY and CDR2 is SVGEGT. V lost 6 bases and J lost 4; bases outside the gene matches: 1. This CDR3 has 13 amino acids. The CDR3 DNA sequence: TGTGCCAGCAGGGGACTAGCTTACAATGAGCAGTTCTTC. Amino acid sequence: CASRGLAYNEQFF.

By sample share, this clonotype is medium-sized (0.01 to 0.1%). The CDR3 nucleotides read TGTGCCAGCAGCTTAATGGCGCGGGGGGGAGATACGCAGTATTTT. It specifies CASSLMARGGDTQYF. The chain links TRBV7-2 to TRBJ2-3; the match to TRBD2 covers 9 bases. V lost 2 bases, J lost 5 bases, and 5 bases stayed unmatched. The CDR3 covers 15 residues. In germline, CDR1 is SGHTA, CDR2 FQGNSA. The full variable domain, with the rest looked up from reference TRBV7-2 and TRBJ2-3, is GAGVSQSPSNKVTEKGKDVELRCDPISGHTALYWYRQSLGQGLEFLIYFQGNSAPDKSGLPSDRFSAERTGGSVSTLTIQRTQQEDSAVYLCASSLMARGGDTQYFGPGTRLTVL.

This clonotype was counted many times. The V and J genes are TRBV28 and TRBJ1-5; 7 bases line up with TRBD1. CDR1 and CDR2 from the germline V gene are MDHEN and SYDVKM. This CDR3 is 14 amino acids long. V was pared by 6 bases and J by 1 base, with 3 bases of the junction left unmatched. The CDR3 here is CASRTGISNQPQHF. CDR3 nucleotide sequence: TGTGCCAGCAGGACAGGGATAAGCAATCAGCCCCAGCATTTT.

The gene calls are TRBV7-3 and TRBJ2-5; the match to TRBD1 covers 7 bases. Germline lookup yields CDR1 SGHTA and CDR2 FQGTGA. This CDR3 region has 13 residues. J gave up 3 bases and V 8 bases, and 6 bases lay outside the gene matches. The CDR3 loop reads CASEGQRKETQYF. CDR3 sequence (DNA): TGTGCCAGCGAGGGACAGCGAAAAGAGACCCAGTACTTC.

This clonotype was detected many times. The CDR3, as DNA: TGTGCCAGCAGTGAACGCGGGGAAAGGGCCTCCTACGAGCAGTACTTC. Protein: CASSERGERASYEQYF. The chain is built from TRBV2 and TRBJ2-7, with D perhaps matching TRBD2 (6 bases). CDR3 length equals 16 residues. Deletions cut 2 bases from V and 0 bases from J, with 14 bases between. Germline V gene sequence: CDR1 SNHLY, CDR2 FYNNEI.

The chain links TRBV2 to TRBJ1-5; weak D call: TRBD1 (6 bases). The germline gives CDR1 SNHLY, CDR2 FYNNEI. V lost 6 bases and J lost 4, with 10 bases in between. The CDR3 extends over 13 amino acids. CDR3 DNA sequence: TGTGCCAGCAGGATAGGGGGAAATCAGCCCCAGCATTTT. Residues: CASRIGGNQPQHF.

A few counts support this clonotype. The genes are TRBV20-1 and TRBJ2-1; 8 nucleotides align to TRBD2. The germline V gene has CDR1 DFQATT and CDR2 SNEGSKA (reference sequence). There are 12 residues in the CDR3. Trimming removed 2 bases from V and 13 bases from J; junction bases left unmatched: 7. This chain's CDR3 is CSARSNSGVQFF. In DNA form, the CDR3 reads TGCAGTGCTAGAAGTAATAGCGGGGTCCAGTTCTTC.

This clonotype has more than one count but fewer than ten. This chain connects TRBV5-4 to TRBJ2-7; D gene uncertain. V lost 3 bases, J lost 2 bases, and 9 bases lay in between. The germline V gene encodes CDR1 SGHNT and CDR2 YYREEE (reference sequence). This CDR3 is built from 13 residues. CDR3 loop: CASSWDSTYEQYF. The CDR3 DNA reads TGTGCCAGCAGCTGGGATTCAACCTACGAGCAGTACTTC.

J is TRBJ2-7 and V is TRBV15; D gene ambiguous. Germline V gene sequence: CDR1 LNHNV, CDR2 YYDKDF (reference sequence). The CDR3 contains 15 residues. Trimming pared 0 bases from V and 2 bases from J, leaving 11 bases between. This CDR3 reads CATSREPGQAYEQYF. DNA for the CDR3: TGTGCCACCAGCAGAGAACCAGGCCAGGCCTACGAGCAGTACTTC.

V and J are TRBV7-9 and TRBJ1-6; 11 bases are a match to TRBD1. V was clipped by 5 bases and J by 7 bases; unmatched bases: 4. The germline CDR1 and CDR2 sequences are SEHNR and FQNEAQ (reference sequence). The CDR3 loop spans 15 amino acids. The CDR3 protein is CASSPGTGGNSPLHF. CDR3 nucleotides: TGTGCCAGCAGCCCCGGGACAGGGGGAAATTCACCCCTCCACTTT.

This clonotype was seen a few times. Written as DNA, the CDR3 is TGTGCCATCAGGGACGGACGCACAGATACGCAGTATTTT. The encoded protein is CAIRDGRTDTQYF. The V call is TRBV10-3, the J call TRBJ2-3; no definite D call. Trimming pared 6 bases from V and 1 base from J, leaving 8 bases between. The CDR3 runs to 13 residues. The germline V gene encodes CDR1 ENHRY and CDR2 SYGVKD.

This clonotype was seen repeatedly, ten times or more. The rearrangement uses TRBV6-6 and TRBJ1-2; 8 bases are a match to TRBD1. Germline assignment: CDR1 MNHNY and CDR2 SVGAGI (reference sequence). V was clipped by 4 bases and J by 4 bases; unmatched bases: 5. This CDR3 has 14 amino acids. The DNA for the CDR3 is TGTGCCAGCAGTTCCCGGACAGGGTTCTATGGCTACACCTTC. Translation: CASSSRTGFYGYTF.

This clonotype was found many times. The chain links TRBV20-1 to TRBJ2-7, with D possibly called TRBD1 or TRBD2 (5 bases each). Germline V gene sequence: CDR1 DFQATT, CDR2 SNEGSKA (reference sequence). CDR3 length: 15 residues. Trimming pared 2 bases from V and 4 bases from J, leaving 18 bases between. The CDR3 nucleotides are TGCAGTGCTAGACGTGGGAGCGCGAGGGGATACGAGCAGTACTTC. This encodes CSARRGSARGYEQYF.

This clonotype showed up just a few times. V and J are TRBV27 and TRBJ1-1, with 8 bases identical to TRBD1. This CDR3 contains 14 residues. The J segment lost 0 bases and the V segment lost 8 bases, leaving 5 bases of the junction unmatched. CDR1 and CDR2 (germline): MNHEY, SMNVEV (reference sequence). The CDR3 spells CASAYRGMNTEAFF. CDR3 DNA sequence: TGTGCCAGCGCGTACAGGGGGATGAACACTGAAGCTTTCTTT.

This clonotype was picked up many times. The chain is built from TRBV7-2 and TRBJ2-7, with D possibly being TRBD1 (5 bases). CDR1 is SGHTA, CDR2 FQGNSA, per germline. Trimming left V 5 bases short and J 2 bases short, with 10 bases between. The CDR3 has 13 residues. CDR3 amino acids: CASSTQGPYEQYF. CDR3 coding DNA: TGTGCCAGCAGCACCCAGGGTCCCTACGAGCAGTACTTC.

In this sample, this clonotype turned up many times. The V call is TRBV5-5, the J call TRBJ2-7; tentative D call: TRBD1 (6 bases). V gave up 6 bases and J gave up 4 bases, with 17 bases separating them. The CDR3 has 14 residues. CDR1 SGHKS and CDR2 YYEKEE come from the germline V gene (reference sequence). The CDR3 loop is CASNSLGTTYEQYF. The CDR3 nucleotides read TGTGCCAGCAACAGCTTGGGGACAACATACGAGCAGTACTTC. The variable domain in full, with the rest retrieved from reference TRBV5-5 and TRBJ2-7, is DAGVTQSPTHLIKTRGQQVTLRCSPISGHKSVSWYQQVLGQGPQFIFQYYEKEERGRGNFPDRFSARQFPNYSSELNVNALLLGDSALYLCASNSLGTTYEQYFGPGTRLTVT.

This clonotype was observed a few times. The chain recombines TRBV20-1 with TRBJ2-4; D gene uncertain. The CDR3 has 16 residues. The V gene's germline CDR1 is DFQATT and CDR2 SNEGSKA (reference sequence). Trimming took off 2 bases at V and 3 bases at J, with 17 bases between the two ends. DNA for the CDR3: TGCAGTGCTAGATCAATAGCCGAGGTGGGCAAAAACATTCAGTACTTC. Its translation is CSARSIAEVGKNIQYF.

This clonotype appeared a few times. The CDR3 region has the DNA TGTGCCAGCAGCCGGGGGACAGGGGAAGGCTACACCTTC. It translates to CASSRGTGEGYTF. The V call is TRBV12-3 or TRBV12-4, the J call TRBJ1-2; TRBD1 agrees at 10 bases. The CDR3 is 13 residues long. Trimming took 6 bases from V and 8 from J; bases not matched to a gene: 6.

This clonotype was observed a handful of times. The rearrangement uses TRBV12-3 or TRBV12-4 and TRBJ2-2; tentatively, D is TRBD2 (6 bases). The V and J ends lost 5 bases and 5 bases respectively, with 18 bases between them. This CDR3 contains 16 residues. DNA for the CDR3: TGTGCCAGCAGTATCCCTTCGCGGGATCGAACCGGGGAGCTGTTTTTT. This sequence encodes CASSIPSRDRTGELFF.

This chain joins TRBV28 and TRBJ2-3; D gene ambiguous. Deletions cut 5 bases from V and 8 bases from J, with 20 bases between. The CDR3 is 15 residues long. Germline V gene sequence: CDR1 MDHEN, CDR2 SYDVKM. For the CDR3, the DNA is TGTGCCAGCAGTCCCCGGGTTACCCACCTCGCTACGCAGTATTTT. Translated: CASSPRVTHLATQYF.

This clonotype was picked up many times. The rearrangement links TRBV20-1 to TRBJ2-3, with unresolved D. V shed 0 bases and J shed 0 bases, with 10 bases lying between them. Germline CDR1 is DFQATT and CDR2 is SNEGSKA (reference sequence). CDR3 length: 15 amino acids. The CDR3 region has the DNA TGCAGTGCTAGAGAGGACGGATCCAGCACAGATACGCAGTATTTT. Residues: CSAREDGSSTDTQYF.

This clonotype was seen repeatedly, ten times or more. The DNA of the CDR3 is TGTGCCAGCAGCGTAGAACTCCACTATGGCTACACCTTC. Residues: CASSVELHYGYTF. The chain carries TRBV9 and TRBJ1-2, with D unclear. The CDR3 covers 13 residues. Germline values: CDR1 SGDLS, CDR2 YYNGEE. Trimming left V 0 bases short and J 3 bases short, with 6 bases between.

The chain combines TRBV29-1 with TRBJ2-1; D is undetermined. V lost 1 base to trimming and J lost 0 bases, with 13 bases between them. The V gene's germline CDR1 is SQVTM and CDR2 ANQGSEA. This CDR3 comprises 16 residues. The DNA of the CDR3 is TGCAGCGTTGAAGCCCCGAGCAGGAGCTCCTACAATGAGCAGTTCTTC. As protein: CSVEAPSRSSYNEQFF.